The present entry profiles one T cell receptor beta chain with its context. Its antigen is not yet known. It has no much larger one-base neighbor in the sample; base qualities were not kept. For sequencing of the TCRbeta CDR3 region, genomic DNA was extracted from the sorted cells. The immunoSEQ Assay was used to sequence the TCRbeta CDR3 regions. What TCRdb holds here is the immuneACCESS table cut down to in-frame rearrangements. Part of the clones is not present; checked against another copy, under half of the missing clones reflect an unresolved V gene, and the others are unexplained. This sample comprises about 69,000 clones, around 87% of them detected only once. The top ten clones comprise roughly a tenth of the sample. The trial excluded patients who had a history of autoimmune disease or were on systemic immunosuppression. Peripheral blood for TCR sequencing was collected from all dose cohorts at baseline, on cycle 4 day 1, and on cycle 7 day 1. The samples were drawn from a first-in-human, open-label, multicenter phase I dose-escalation trial of ivuxolimab. The trial enrolled adults with locally advanced or metastatic head and neck squamous cell, hepatocellular, melanoma or renal cell carcinoma. CD4+ and CD8+ T cells were sorted separately from peripheral blood before TCR sequencing.

These data belong to a study of OX40 agonist ivuxolimab in advanced cancers. For the wider study: Ivuxolimab was a fully human IgG2 agonistic monoclonal antibody targeting the costimulatory receptor OX40 (CD134). Intravenous ivuxolimab was administered to patients every 2 weeks at six dose levels: 0.01, 0.1, 0.3, 1.5, 3 and 10 mg/kg. Of the 50 or so patients in dose escalation, about 20 had hepatocellular carcinoma, some 15 had melanoma, 9 had renal cell carcinoma and 9 had head and neck cancer. A male proportion of roughly 80% and a mean age of around 60 years, ranging from about 23 to 79, were recorded for the dose-escalation cohort. Prior anti-PD-1, anti-PD-L1 or anti-CTLA-4 therapy was permitted, and 30% to 45% of dose-escalation patients had received checkpoint inhibitors. Three dose-escalation patients achieved partial responses, one with hepatocellular carcinoma and two with cutaneous melanoma. Peripheral TCRbeta sequencing aimed to test whether ivuxolimab altered TCR sequence diversity and caused clonal T-cell expansion. The monotherapy dose-escalation portion (N of about 49 patients) of the phase I ivuxolimab trial is reported in the paper.

What the research found in general, with its limitations: The antigen specificity of the clonally expanded peripheral T cells was not determined. After ivuxolimab, expanded clones were on average more numerous among CD8+ T cells than among CD4+ T cells. Low levels of normalized T-cell clonal expansion were also shown by some nonresponding patients. At doses of 0.1 to 3.0 mg/kg, clonal expansion of both CD4+ and CD8+ blood T cells was observed from baseline to week 6. In the 0.1-3.0 mg/kg groups, partial responders were among the patients with the lowest normalized peripheral clonal expansion, particularly in CD8+ T cells.

From the germline V gene (reference sequence), CDR1 is SEHNR and CDR2 is FQNEAQ. V is cut by 5 bases and J by 5 bases, and the space between the germline ends is 12 bases. The CDR3, cysteine through phenylalanine, is 13 amino acids long. Just the 39-base CDR3 DNA is kept, in frame starting at base 1. The chain uses TRBV7-9 and TRBJ2-5, with a tentative D gene TRBD1 over 6 matching bases. The source is an adult with an advanced solid tumor such as melanoma, head and neck, liver or kidney cancer. The sequencing used CD4+ or CD8+ T cells sorted from blood, collected in a trial of the OX40 agonist ivuxolimab. The nucleotide sequence is TGTGCCAGCAGCCCGAGGGGGTCGGAGACCCAGTACTTC. This is translated as CASSPRGSETQYF.